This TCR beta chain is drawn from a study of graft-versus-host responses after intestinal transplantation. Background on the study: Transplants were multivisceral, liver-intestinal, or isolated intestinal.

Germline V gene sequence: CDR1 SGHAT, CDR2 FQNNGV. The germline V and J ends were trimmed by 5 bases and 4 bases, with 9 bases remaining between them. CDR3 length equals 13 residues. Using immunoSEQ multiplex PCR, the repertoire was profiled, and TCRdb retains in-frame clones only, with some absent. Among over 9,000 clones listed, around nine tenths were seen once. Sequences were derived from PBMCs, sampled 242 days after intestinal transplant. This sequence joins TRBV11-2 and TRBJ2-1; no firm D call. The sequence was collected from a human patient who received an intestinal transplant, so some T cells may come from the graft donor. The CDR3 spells CASSPGMYNEQFF. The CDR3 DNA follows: TGTGCCAGCAGCCCCGGCATGTACAATGAGCAGTTCTTC. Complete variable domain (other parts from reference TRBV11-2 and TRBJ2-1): EAGVAQSPRYKIIEKRQSVAFWCNPISGHATLYWYQQILGQGPKLLIQFQNNGVVDDSQLPKDRFSAERLKGVDSTLKIQPAKLEDSAVYLCASSPGMYNEQFFGPGTRLTVL.